This T cell receptor (beta chain) is drawn from a study of T-cell reconstitution after alpha-beta-depleted transplantation in children. Study results and limitations: After one year, T-cell counts and TCRbeta diversity mostly came from new T cells. The high TCRbeta diversity at day 60 in some patients came from surviving recipient T cells and thymic progenitors. Reportedly, only several hundred clones from non-depleted graft cells drove alpha-beta T-cell counts at about two months.

The CDR3 covers 12 residues. In germline, CDR1 is DFQATT, CDR2 SNEGSKA (reference sequence). With V trimmed by 6 bases and J by 2 bases, 3 bases remained unmatched. Unique molecular identifiers were incorporated during preparation of the TCRbeta library. MiXCR, applied by TCRdb to the PCR reads, yields one record per CDR3 protein. Here the sample spans hundreds of thousands of distinct CDR3 sequences, 13% being singletons. A remark on this clonotype: As yet, its antigen is unknown.

The V call is TRBV20-1, the J call TRBJ2-5, with 7 bases that match TRBD1. Specimen: PBMCs, mostly from graft donor cells, collected 360 days after TCRalphabeta/CD19-depleted stem cell transplant. The source is a male patient between 5 and 17 years old who had a stem cell transplant for acute myeloid leukemia, so the T cells may come from the graft donor. In DNA, the CDR3 is TGCAGTGCCGAGGGGGCTCAAGAGACCCAGTACTTC. The encoded protein is CSAEGAQETQYF.